The clone carrying this T cell receptor (beta chain) has just a few counts. Antigen unknown. V lost 4 bases to trimming and J lost 7 bases; unmatched junction nucleotides: 9. Looked up from germline, CDR1 is SGHAT and CDR2 is FQNNGV. This CDR3 spans 15 amino acids. This entry belongs to a study of cytomegalovirus exposure and HLA in healthy donors. Study context: Out of 150 million to 200 million T cells, an earlier analysis found some 120 million unique TCR beta sequences in total.

Findings and caveats of the study: TRBV6-2, TRBV6-3 and some other V segments were excluded as indistinguishable. An analysis done earlier found most TCR beta V segments productive about 87% or about 30% of the time.

The PCR ran on 60 Vbeta and 13 Jbeta primers. Libraries were prepared by immunoSEQ multiplex PCR; TCRdb keeps only in-frame clonotypes and omits some of them. In the table there are 150,000 to 200,000 clones, nearly 80% of which are singletons. This receptor was taken from a female donor in good health and CMV-seronegative. Sequencing was carried out using PBMCs. The chain carries TRBV11-2 and TRBJ2-2; 7 bases match TRBD2. In DNA form, the CDR3 reads TGTGCCAGCAGCTATTTACGGGGGAGGGTCGGGGAGCTGTTTTTT. Translating it yields CASSYLRGRVGELFF.